These 3 T cell receptor beta chains were all obtained from the same sample, sequenced in a study of T cell responses to AZD1222 COVID-19 vaccine (dated by TCRdb to the early 2020s). Libraries were prepared through the immunoSEQ multiplex PCR assay. What TCRdb holds here is the immuneACCESS table cut down to in-frame rearrangements. Part of the clones is not present; checked against another copy, under half of the missing clones reflect an unresolved V gene, and the others are unexplained. This sample holds over 150,000 clones; around 90% were observed only once. In total, the top ten clones hold about 6% of the sample. This specimen's time point label, per the study, means: baseline before first vaccination. Sequenced here: peripheral blood, sampled on day 0 of AZD1222 vaccination. The receptors derive from an adult in good health.

The chain carries TRBV19 and TRBJ1-5; 7 positions match TRBD1. The CDR3 loop spans 19 amino acids. Unmatched junction bases numbered 12, after V lost 1 base and J lost 0 bases. Germline loops: CDR1 LNHDA, CDR2 SQIVND (reference sequence). The CDR3 DNA reads TGTGCCAGTAGTATAGGGAGCCGGGACAGCAGATATAGCAATCAGCCCCAGCATTTT. It codes for CASSIGSRDSRYSNQPQHF.

On this clone: The junction differs from germline at one of its ends, possibly a read error. The chain is built from TRBV27 and TRBJ1-5; 7 bases match TRBD1. This CDR3 is built from 16 residues. Germline V CDR1 and CDR2: MNHEY, SMNVEV (reference sequence). The CDR3 DNA follows: TGTGCCAGCAGTTTGTTGGCGACAGGGACCAATCGGCCCCAGCATTTT. The encoded protein is CASSLLATGTNRPQHF.

In this sample, this clone turned up once. This chain uses TRBV28 with TRBJ2-3; D unclear. V was trimmed by 8 bases and J by 0 bases, leaving 9 bases between them. Germline V gives CDR1 MDHEN, CDR2 SYDVKM. The CDR3 contains 13 residues. CDR3 DNA sequence: TGTGCCAGCTGCCTTAGGAGCACAGATACGCAGTATTTT. It specifies CASCLRSTDTQYF.